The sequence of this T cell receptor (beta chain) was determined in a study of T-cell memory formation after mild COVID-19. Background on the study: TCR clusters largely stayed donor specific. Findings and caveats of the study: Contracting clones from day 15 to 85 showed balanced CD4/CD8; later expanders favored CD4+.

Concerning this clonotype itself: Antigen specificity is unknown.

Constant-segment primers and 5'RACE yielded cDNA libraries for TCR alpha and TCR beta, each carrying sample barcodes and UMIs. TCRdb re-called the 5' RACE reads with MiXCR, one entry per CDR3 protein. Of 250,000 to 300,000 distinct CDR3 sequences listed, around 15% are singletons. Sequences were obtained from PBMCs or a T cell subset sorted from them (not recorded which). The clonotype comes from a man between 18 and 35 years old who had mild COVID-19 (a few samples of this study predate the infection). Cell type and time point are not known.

CDR3: CASSWTGAGDKGAQHF. The CDR3 nucleotides are TGTGCCAGCAGCTGGACAGGGGCTGGGGACAAGGGGGCCCAGCATTTT. The chain recombines TRBV7-8 with TRBJ1-5; 9 positions agree with TRBD1. This CDR3 has 16 amino acids. Germline V gives CDR1 SGHVS, CDR2 FQNEAQ. The J segment lost 11 bases and the V segment lost 4 bases, leaving 15 bases of the junction unmatched. Drawing the rest from reference TRBV7-8 and TRBJ1-5, the complete variable domain is GAGVSQSPRYKVAKRGQDVALRCDPISGHVSLFWYQQALGQGPEFLTYFQNEAQLDKSGLPSDRFFAERPEGSVSTLKIQRTQQEDSAVYLCASSWTGAGDKGAQHFGDGTRLSIL.